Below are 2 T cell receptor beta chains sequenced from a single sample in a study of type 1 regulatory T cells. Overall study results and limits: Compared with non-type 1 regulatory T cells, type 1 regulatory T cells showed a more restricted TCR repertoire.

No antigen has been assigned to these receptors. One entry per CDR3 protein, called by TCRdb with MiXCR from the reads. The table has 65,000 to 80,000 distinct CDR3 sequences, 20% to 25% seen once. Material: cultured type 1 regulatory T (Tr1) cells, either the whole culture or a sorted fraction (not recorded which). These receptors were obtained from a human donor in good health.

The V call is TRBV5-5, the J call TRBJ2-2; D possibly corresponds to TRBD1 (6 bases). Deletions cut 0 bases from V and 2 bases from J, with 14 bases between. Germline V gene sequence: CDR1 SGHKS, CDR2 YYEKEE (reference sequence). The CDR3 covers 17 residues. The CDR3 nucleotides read TGTGCCAGCAGCTTGGATCCTGGGGGCCGCAACACCGGGGAGCTGTTTTTT. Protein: CASSLDPGGRNTGELFF.

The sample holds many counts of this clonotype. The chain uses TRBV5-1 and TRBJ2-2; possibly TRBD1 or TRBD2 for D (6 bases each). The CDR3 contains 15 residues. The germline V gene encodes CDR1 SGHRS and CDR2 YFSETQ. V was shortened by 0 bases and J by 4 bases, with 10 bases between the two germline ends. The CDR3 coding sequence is TGCGCCAGCAGCTTGGCGGGGGCGTTCACCGGGGAGCTGTTTTTT. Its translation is CASSLAGAFTGELFF.